Shown below are 5 T cell receptor beta chains from a single sample sequenced in a study of blood T cells in healthy people across ages. The second PCR ran about 6 to 12 cycles with a sample-barcoded 5' primer and J-beta primers. One entry per CDR3 protein, called by TCRdb with MiXCR from the 5' RACE reads. The data contain around 900,000 distinct CDR3 sequences, roughly 51% of them singletons. Sequenced material: blood. These receptors all come from a woman aged 60-70 years in good health.

V gene TRBV10-3 combines with J gene TRBJ2-1; 13 bases are a match to TRBD2. Germline loops: CDR1 ENHRY, CDR2 SYGVKD. This CDR3 is built from 15 residues. V shed 8 bases, J shed 5 bases, and the junction held 6 bases outside the gene matches. The CDR3 nucleotides are TGTGCCATCGCAGGGACTAGCGGGATAAACAATGAGCAGTTCTTC. Residues: CAIAGTSGINNEQFF.

This clonotype came up a few times. This chain uses TRBV7-2 with TRBJ1-1, with 11 bases identical to TRBD1. Germline assignment: CDR1 SGHTA and CDR2 FQGNSA. The CDR3 runs 15 residues. Trimming at V came to 5 bases and at J to 10 bases, leaving 12 bases not matched to a gene. The CDR3 is CASSTYGQGARGAFF. The CDR3 DNA is TGTGCCAGCAGCACCTACGGACAGGGGGCGCGGGGAGCTTTCTTT. The variable domain in full, with the rest retrieved from reference TRBV7-2 and TRBJ1-1, is GAGVSQSPSNKVTEKGKDVELRCDPISGHTALYWYRQSLGQGLEFLIYFQGNSAPDKSGLPSDRFSAERTGGSVSTLTIQRTQQEDSAVYLCASSTYGQGARGAFFGQGTRLTVV.

This sequence joins TRBV6-6 and TRBJ2-4; 10 bases agree with TRBD1. Unmatched junction bases numbered 9, after V lost 7 bases and J lost 0 bases. The germline CDR1 and CDR2 sequences are MNHNY and SVGAGI (reference sequence). This CDR3 is built from 17 residues. This chain's CDR3 is CASTGTGVNLAKNIQYF. The CDR3 DNA reads as TGTGCCAGCACCGGGACAGGGGTCAATCTAGCCAAAAACATTCAGTACTTC.

This clonotype has just a few counts. This sequence joins TRBV9 and TRBJ2-4; 8 bases agree with TRBD2. Trimming took 3 bases from V and 0 from J; bases not matched to a gene: 5. CDR3 length equals 16 residues. Germline CDR1 SGDLS, CDR2 YYNGEE. CDR3 coding DNA: TGTGCCAGCAGCGCAGGACTAGCTCAAGCCAAAAACATTCAGTACTTC. It is translated as CASSAGLAQAKNIQYF.

This chain links TRBV29-1 with TRBJ1-3; 9 bases map to TRBD1. This CDR3 has 14 amino acids. The V and J ends lost 5 bases and 2 bases, in that order; junction bases with no gene match: 4. CDR1 is SQVTM and CDR2 is ANQGSEA in the germline V gene. The CDR3 nucleotides are TGCAGCGTTCAAGGGACAGGGACTGGAAACACCATATATTTT. Its protein product is CSVQGTGTGNTIYF.